This T cell receptor (beta chain) originates from a study of identifying expanded T cells in peripheral blood. Data came from immunoSEQ multiplex PCR; TCRdb stores just in-frame clones and leaves some out. The sample includes about 100,000 clones, roughly 87% of them seen just once. The study, taken as a whole, reports: Roughly 1.2 clones differed between technical replicates, versus about 15 and 19 over time. Across healthy donors, higher total template counts meant significantly greater roughly two-week count variance.

Comment on this clone: The antigen remains undetermined.

During the collection period, no donor immune events like infections were recorded. The sequence came from a person aged 18-70 years in good health. Material: blood.

The CDR3 sequence: CASSLGGLSTDTQYF. The CDR3 nucleotides read TGCGCCAGCAGCTTGGGAGGACTGAGCACAGATACGCAGTATTTT. This chain uses TRBV5-1 with TRBJ2-3; tentatively, D is TRBD2 (5 bases). V was cut by 0 bases and J by 0 bases, with 8 bases left in between. This CDR3 contains 15 residues. Germline V gene data show CDR1 as SGHRS and CDR2 as YFSETQ. The complete variable domain, with remaining parts taken from reference TRBV5-1 and TRBJ2-3, reads KAGVTQTPRYLIKTRGQQVTLSCSPISGHRSVSWYQQTPGQGLQFLFEYFSETQRNKGNFPGRFSGRQFSNSRSEMNVSTLELGDSALYLCASSLGGLSTDTQYFGPGTRLTVL.